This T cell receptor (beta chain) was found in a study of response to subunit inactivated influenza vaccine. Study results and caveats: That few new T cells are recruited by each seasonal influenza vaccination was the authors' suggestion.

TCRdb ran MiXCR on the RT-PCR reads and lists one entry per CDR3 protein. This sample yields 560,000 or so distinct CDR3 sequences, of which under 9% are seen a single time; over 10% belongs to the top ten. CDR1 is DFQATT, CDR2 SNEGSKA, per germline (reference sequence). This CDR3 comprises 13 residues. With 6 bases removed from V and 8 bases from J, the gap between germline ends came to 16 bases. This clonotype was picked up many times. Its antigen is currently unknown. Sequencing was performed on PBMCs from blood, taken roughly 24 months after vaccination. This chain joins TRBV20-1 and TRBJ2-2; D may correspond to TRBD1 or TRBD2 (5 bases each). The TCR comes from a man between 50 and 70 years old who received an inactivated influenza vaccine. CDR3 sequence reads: CSAERGRAGELFF. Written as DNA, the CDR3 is TGCAGTGCGGAGAGGGGAAGGGCTGGGGAGCTGTTTTTT.